A single sample is the source of the 15 T cell receptor beta chains below, sequenced in a study of cytomegalovirus exposure and HLA in healthy donors (dated by TCRdb to about 2017). The library was obtained by the immunoSEQ multiplex PCR assay. For the multiplex PCR, a mixture combining 60 forward primers for TCR Vbeta segments and 13 reverse primers for TCR Jbeta segments was used. As stored in TCRdb, this immuneACCESS dataset retains in-frame rearrangements with V and J assigned. A fraction of the clones does not appear; measured against another copy, unresolved V genes explain less than half of the discrepancy, and the remainder lacks a known reason. Across this sample there are more than 75,000 clones, with about four fifths seen only once. Roughly 5.9% of the sample comes from the top ten. The sequenced sample consisted of PBMCs. The source of these receptors is a woman aged 18 to 35 in good health and CMV-seropositive.

This rearrangement joins TRBV19 to TRBJ2-3; D possibly corresponds to TRBD2 (5 bases). The germline V gene encodes CDR1 LNHDA and CDR2 SQIVND (reference sequence). The CDR3 has 13 residues. The ends were cut back, 2 bases at V and 5 bases at J, with 8 bases in the middle. CDR3 sequence: CASSIFREDTQYF. DNA for the CDR3: TGTGCCAGTAGTATATTTCGGGAAGATACGCAGTATTTT.

V and J are TRBV6-5 and TRBJ1-1, with D uncertain. Per germline, CDR1 MNHEY and CDR2 SVGAGI. Deletions cut 6 bases from V and 3 bases from J, with 14 bases between. This CDR3 is built from 14 residues. CDR3 region: CASSRRASDTEAFF. CDR3 bases: TGTGCCAGCAGCCGCCGAGCGTCGGACACTGAAGCTTTCTTT.

The rearrangement joins TRBV2 to TRBJ1-5; weak D call: TRBD1 (6 bases). There are 17 residues in the CDR3. The germline gives CDR1 SNHLY, CDR2 FYNNEI. V was shortened by 4 bases and J by 7 bases, with 23 bases between the two germline ends. The CDR3 reads CASSGFAGGAQGQPQHF. The CDR3 nucleotides read TGTGCCAGCAGTGGCTTCGCGGGGGGGGCTCAGGGCCAGCCCCAGCATTTT.

The rearrangement joins TRBV10-1 to TRBJ1-6; 9 bases are a match to TRBD1. V shed 6 bases and J 9 bases; nucleotides not matched to a gene: 6. The CDR3 totals 14 residues. The germline V gene has CDR1 WNHNN and CDR2 SYGVQD (reference sequence). The CDR3 spells CASSAGTGSSPLHF. The CDR3 DNA follows: TGCGCCAGCAGCGCCGGGACAGGGAGTTCACCCCTCCACTTT.

J is TRBJ2-1 and V is TRBV5-1; TRBD1 agrees at 9 bases. In germline, CDR1 is SGHRS, CDR2 YFSETQ. The CDR3 has 16 amino acids. The J segment lost 7 bases and the V segment lost 4 bases, leaving 12 bases of the junction unmatched. CDR3 residues: CASSPSGTGLANEQFF. The CDR3 bases are TGCGCCAGCAGCCCCTCCGGGACAGGGTTAGCGAATGAGCAGTTCTTC.

The CDR3 sequence is CASGSQGNLQETQYF. In DNA, the CDR3 is TGCGCCAGCGGATCACAGGGAAACCTCCAAGAGACCCAGTACTTC. The gene calls are TRBV5-1 and TRBJ2-5, with D possibly matching TRBD1 (6 bases). From germline, CDR1 is SGHRS and CDR2 YFSETQ. This CDR3 spans 15 amino acids. Trimming took off 7 bases at V and 1 base at J, with 17 bases between the two ends.

This clone was detected once. J is TRBJ2-5 and V is TRBV6-5, with D maybe TRBD1 (5 bases). V shed 2 bases and J shed 8 bases, with 6 bases lying between them. Germline loops: CDR1 MNHEY, CDR2 SVGAGI. The CDR3 has 11 amino acids. The CDR3 DNA reads as TGTGCCAGCAGTTACCAGGGTACCCAGTACTTC. Translation gives CASSYQGTQYF.

Concerning this clone itself: This CDR3 fails to terminate in the conserved phenylalanine or tryptophan, so it likely reflects a read error. V gene TRBV6-5 combines with J gene TRBJ2-7, with D uncertain. The CDR3 runs to 14 residues. From germline, CDR1 is MNHEY and CDR2 SVGAGI. V lost 4 bases and J lost 0, with 10 bases in between. The CDR3 here is CASSSKTTSYEQYL. The CDR3 DNA sequence: TGTGCCAGCAGTTCGAAGACAACCTCCTACGAGCAGTACCTC.

This chain uses TRBV29-1 with TRBJ1-2; 10 bases align to TRBD1. With V trimmed by 3 bases and J by 4 bases, 2 bases remained unmatched. The CDR3 covers 13 residues. CDR1 is SQVTM, CDR2 ANQGSEA, per germline. The CDR3 DNA reads TGCAGCGTTGAGTGGGACAGGGGCTATGGCTACACCTTC. Its translation is CSVEWDRGYGYTF.

This chain connects TRBV6-1 to TRBJ2-2; 8 positions agree with TRBD2. The CDR3 runs to 15 residues. Germline V gene sequence: CDR1 MNHNS, CDR2 SASEGT. V lost 6 bases, J lost 6 bases, and 9 bases stayed unmatched. The CDR3 DNA follows: TGTGCCAGCAGAGCAGGGACTAGTGGTCCCGGGGAGCTGTTTTTT. Its protein is CASRAGTSGPGELFF.

This clone was picked up one time. The rearrangement uses TRBV25-1 and TRBJ1-1; a possible D gene is TRBD1 (6 bases). The V end was cut by 5 bases, the J end by 4 bases, with 11 bases between. The CDR3 loop spans 13 amino acids. Germline V CDR1 and CDR2: MGHDK, SYGVNS. The CDR3 DNA reads as TGTGCCAGCAGTTATGGGGGCGGCACTGAAGCTTTCTTT. Translating it yields CASSYGGGTEAFF.

This clone has just one count. The J gene is TRBJ2-2, the V gene TRBV29-1, with 10 bases lining up with TRBD1. CDR3 length: 16 amino acids. V lost 0 bases, J lost 9 bases, and 10 bases stayed unmatched. The germline V gene has CDR1 SQVTM and CDR2 ANQGSEA. CDR3 nucleotide sequence: TGCAGCGTTGAAGATCCGGGACAGGGGTACTCCAGGGAGCTGTTTTTT. Its protein is CSVEDPGQGYSRELFF.

This chain uses TRBV4-1 with TRBJ2-2, with 13 bases matching TRBD2. The CDR3 runs to 17 residues. Germline V gene data show CDR1 as MGHRA and CDR2 as YSYEKL. The trim removed 2 bases at V and 8 bases at J, leaving 8 bases unmatched. The chain's CDR3 is CASSQLPGGLAGGELFF. The CDR3 nucleotides read TGCGCCAGCAGCCAATTGCCGGGGGGACTAGCGGGAGGGGAGCTGTTTTTT.

The CDR3 here is CASSQDLLAGGRNEQFF. In DNA form, the CDR3 reads TGCGCCAGCAGCCAAGATCTGTTAGCGGGGGGAAGGAATGAGCAGTTCTTC. The J gene is TRBJ2-1, the V gene TRBV4-1; TRBD2 matches at 10 bases. CDR1 and CDR2 from the germline V gene are MGHRA and YSYEKL. This CDR3 comprises 17 residues. Trimming took 0 bases from V and 7 from J; bases not matched to a gene: 9.

V is TRBV10-3 and J is TRBJ1-1, with a weak D call TRBD1 (5 bases). This CDR3 is built from 14 residues. Trimming pared 6 bases from V and 6 bases from J, leaving 17 bases between. CDR1 is ENHRY, CDR2 SYGVKD, per germline. As DNA, the CDR3 is TGTGCCATCAGGACTAGGGGAGAGTACGCTGAAGCTTTCTTT. It is translated as CAIRTRGEYAEAFF.